These T cell receptor beta chains were read from a single sample in a study of regulatory T cells in long-lasting Graves disease. TCRdb itself ran the multiplex PCR reads through MiXCR, one entry per CDR3 protein. The table lists approximately 440,000 distinct CDR3 sequences, about a quarter of them singletons. The sequencing used peripheral blood mononuclear cells (PBMCs), collected when the disease was refractory, from a patient treated with antithyroid drugs. The receptors originated from a female donor with Graves disease. Both conserved end residues are part of each CDR3. The order of the fields is J gene, D gene, clone size, V gene, CDR3 protein, CDR3 DNA. A D gene is named only where the DNA matches it firmly. The size entry is marked missing in some rows and otherwise reads once, few, many or a size class.

>TRBJ2-5|TRBD1|.|TRBV11-1
CASSLIGQGEETQYF
TGTGCCAGCAGCTTAATCGGACAGGGGGAAGAGACCCAGTACTTC
>TRBJ2-5|TRBD2|many|TRBV12-3/TRBV12-4
CASSLHPGLAGGRFETQYF
TGTGCCAGCAGTCTACACCCGGGACTAGCGGGAGGTCGGTTTGAGACCCAGTACTTC
>TRBJ2-1|TRBD2|few|TRBV7-2
CASSPPASGNFYEQFF
TGTGCCAGCTCACCACCCGCTAGCGGGAATTTCTATGAGCAGTTCTTC
>TRBJ2-7|TRBD2|few|TRBV5-1
CASSLKWGGEQYF
TGCGCCAGCAGCTTGAAGTGGGGGGGCGAGCAGTACTTC
>TRBJ2-2|.|.|TRBV11-2
CASSLPGQPNTGELFF
TGTGCCAGCAGCTTGCCGGGACAACCGAACACCGGGGAGCTGTTTTTT
>TRBJ2-3|TRBD2|.|TRBV20-1
CSASGGLAGAFSTDTQYF
TGCAGTGCTAGCGGAGGACTAGCGGGGGCGTTTAGCACAGATACGCAGTATTTT
>TRBJ2-7|TRBD2|.|TRBV29-1
CGVNVGGEYYEQYF
TGCGGCGTAAACGTGGGAGGGGAATACTACGAGCAGTACTTC
>TRBJ1-6|.|.|TRBV19
CASSTGRGNNSPLHF
TGTGCCAGTAGTACCGGCCGCGGGAATAATTCACCCCTCCACTTT
>TRBJ2-2|.|.|TRBV10-3
CAISESGPSNTGELFF
TGTGCCATCAGTGAGTCGGGGCCATCGAACACCGGGGAGCTGTTTTTT
>TRBJ1-5|.|.|TRBV20-1
CSASTGLNSNQPQHF
TGCAGTGCCAGTACAGGGTTGAATAGCAATCAGCCCCAGCATTTT
>TRBJ1-5|TRBD1|.|TRBV6-2/TRBV6-3
CASSPRLGTGAKPQHF
TGTGCCAGCAGTCCCCGCCTAGGGACAGGTGCTAAGCCCCAGCATTTT
>TRBJ1-1|TRBD1|many|TRBV6-1
CASSHRMTGEGDTEAFF
TGTGCCAGCAGCCATCGAATGACAGGGGAAGGGGACACTGAAGCTTTCTTT
>TRBJ1-2|.|few|TRBV7-9
CASSLARGPAAHGYTF
TGTGCCAGCAGCTTAGCGAGAGGACCGGCAGCACATGGCTACACCTTC
>TRBJ1-3|.|few|TRBV27
CASSPSTGNTIYF
TGTGCCAGCAGTCCCTCGACAGGAAACACCATATATTTT
>TRBJ1-2|.|many|TRBV7-2
CASSLNTVNYGYTF
TGTGCCAGCAGCTTAAACACAGTGAACTATGGCTACACCTTC
>TRBJ2-4|TRBD1|few|TRBV30
CAWSIPGQIAKNIQYF
TGTGCCTGGAGTATTCCGGGACAGATAGCCAAAAACATTCAGTACTTC
>TRBJ2-1|.|few|TRBV4-2
CASSQTGTLGNEQFF
TGTGCCAGCAGCCAAACCGGGACCCTGGGCAATGAGCAGTTCTTC
>TRBJ2-1|TRBD1|.|TRBV18
CASSRDRGDNEQFF
TGTGCCAGCTCACGCGACAGGGGTGACAATGAGCAGTTCTTC
>TRBJ2-3|TRBD1|.|TRBV6-1
CASSRDRGRLTDTQYF
TGTGCCAGCAGTAGGGACAGGGGGCGACTAACAGATACGCAGTATTTT
>TRBJ1-5|TRBD1|many|TRBV6-1
CASNIDLRQGTNQPQHF
TGTGCCAGCAATATCGATTTACGACAGGGAACAAATCAGCCCCAGCATTTT
>TRBJ2-4|TRBD1|many|TRBV28
CASSQTGGPENIQYF
TGTGCCAGCAGTCAGACAGGGGGCCCAGAAAACATTCAGTACTTC
>TRBJ1-5|.|few|TRBV19
CASSVTGPNQPQHF
TGTGCCAGTAGTGTTACAGGGCCCAATCAGCCCCAGCATTTT
>TRBJ1-4|.|many|TRBV5-1
CASSLLRADEKLFF
TGCGCCAGCAGCTTGTTGAGGGCTGATGAAAAACTGTTTTTT
>TRBJ2-2|TRBD1|.|TRBV27
CASSPPGQGATGELFF
TGTGCCAGCAGCCCACCCGGACAGGGCGCGACCGGGGAGCTGTTTTTT
>TRBJ1-5|TRBD1|.|TRBV7-8
CASSSRHRGRNSNQPQHF
TGTGCCAGCAGCTCCCGACACAGGGGGAGGAATAGCAATCAGCCCCAGCATTTT
>TRBJ1-1|.|many|TRBV29-1
CSVEQTEAFF
TGCAGCGTTGAACAGACTGAAGCTTTCTTT
>TRBJ1-1|.|few|TRBV2
CASSPRGAVNTEAFF
TGTGCCAGCAGCCCCCGGGGGGCGGTGAACACTGAAGCTTTCTTT
>TRBJ1-3|.|many|TRBV2
CASSESGTSYSGNTIYF
TGTGCCAGCAGTGAATCAGGGACGTCCTACTCTGGAAACACCATATATTTT
>TRBJ2-7|TRBD1|.|TRBV29-1
CSVRDSGWLGEQYF
TGCAGCGTGAGGGACAGTGGTTGGTTGGGCGAGCAGTACTTC
>TRBJ1-4|.|.|TRBV6-5
CASRYRETPNEKLFF
TGTGCCAGCAGATACAGGGAAACGCCTAATGAAAAACTGTTTTTT
>TRBJ2-7|TRBD1|.|TRBV7-9
CASSQGDRGGEQYF
TGTGCCAGCAGCCAGGGGGACAGGGGAGGGGAGCAGTACTTC
>TRBJ1-4|TRBD1|few|TRBV30
CACNSGTGSTNEKLFF
TGTGCCTGCAATTCCGGGACAGGATCGACTAATGAAAAACTGTTTTTT
>TRBJ1-1|.|few|TRBV5-5
CASSLSALGTEASF
TGTGCCAGCAGCTTGTCAGCTTTGGGGACTGAAGCTTCCTTT
>TRBJ1-5|.|many|TRBV2
CASSEEGSQPQHF
TGTGCCAGCAGTGAAGAAGGATCTCAGCCCCAGCATTTT
>TRBJ2-7|.|many|TRBV2
CASSADKGYEQYF
TGTGCCAGCAGCGCTGACAAAGGGTACGAGCAGTACTTC
>TRBJ1-5|.|many|TRBV12-3/TRBV12-4
CASSPDPRGNQPQHF
TGTGCCAGCAGTCCGGACCCTCGGGGCAATCAGCCCCAGCATTTT
>TRBJ2-5|.|many|TRBV11-1
CASSPRAQETQYF
TGTGCCAGCAGCCCCCGGGCCCAAGAGACCCAGTACTTC
>TRBJ1-1|.|once|TRBV9
CASSVRGENTEAFF
TGTGCCAGCAGCGTACGCGGGGAGAACACTGAAGCTTTCTTT
>TRBJ1-4|.|many|TRBV28
CASSLGGLLNEKLFF
TGTGCCAGCAGTCTTGGGGGACTGCTTAATGAAAAACTGTTTTTT
>TRBJ1-5|.|many|TRBV27
CASSSDWVQPQHF
TGTGCCAGCAGTTCGGACTGGGTCCAGCCCCAGCATTTT
>TRBJ2-2|.|many|TRBV6-5
CASSYFTGLPGELFF
TGTGCCAGCAGTTACTTTACAGGCCTCCCCGGGGAGCTGTTTTTT
>TRBJ2-5|TRBD2|many|TRBV28
CASSSRVGGRVTQYF
TGTGCCAGCAGCTCCCGAGTTGGCGGGAGGGTGACCCAGTACTTC
>TRBJ2-7|TRBD2|once|TRBV4-3
CASSQDRGGTHYEQYF
TGCGCCAGCAGCCAAGATCGGGGGGGCACACACTACGAGCAGTACTTC
>TRBJ2-7|TRBD2|.|TRBV6-1
CASRLLAGASEQYF
TGTGCCAGCAGGTTGCTAGCGGGAGCCTCCGAGCAGTACTTC
>TRBJ2-7|.|many|TRBV11-3
CASDEQYF
TGTGCCTCTGACGAGCAGTACTTC